Sequencing of this T cell receptor (beta chain) was carried out in a study of shared clonotypes between healthy human individuals. CDR1 is LNHNV, CDR2 YYDKDF, per germline (reference sequence). The CDR3 loop spans 14 amino acids. The trim removed 3 bases at V and 8 bases at J, leaving 2 bases unmatched. Deep-level running was used for the assay. TCRdb keeps only in-frame clones here, not all; method: immunoSEQ multiplex PCR. The table lists fewer than 1 million clones, 90% to 98% of them singletons. Naivety among CD8 cells was defined by CD45RO negativity and positive CCR7 selection, thereby excluding terminally differentiated effector memory CD45RA+ cells.

This chain links TRBV15 with TRBJ1-4; 11 bases fit TRBD1. The sample taken for sequencing was naive CD8+ T cells sorted from blood. This TCR came from a man aged 30 to 39 in good health. The CDR3: CATSRRDRGEKLFF. CDR3 coding DNA: TGTGCCACCAGCAGGCGGGACAGGGGGGAAAAACTGTTTTTT. Drawing the rest from reference TRBV15 and TRBJ1-4, the complete variable domain is DAMVIQNPRYQVTQFGKPVTLSCSQTLNHNVMYWYQQKSSQAPKLLFHYYDKDFNNEADTPDNFQSRRPNTSFCFLDIRSPGLGDTAMYLCATSRRDRGEKLFFGSGTQLSVL.